Below, 22 T cell receptor beta chains from the same sample are listed, as sequenced in a study of T cell changes during pregnancy in multiple sclerosis. TCRdb's copy holds only in-frame clones and misses some; the assay was immunoSEQ multiplex PCR. The sample shows about 75,000 clones, roughly 94% of them seen only once. This sample comprised CD4+ T cells from peripheral blood mononuclear cells, obtained after pregnancy. These receptors all stem from a female donor with multiple sclerosis, enrolled in a pregnancy study.

The V call is TRBV2, the J call TRBJ2-5, with 8 bases fitting TRBD1. CDR1 and CDR2 (germline): SNHLY, FYNNEI. Trimming cost V 9 bases and J 5 bases; bases outside gene matches: 8. The CDR3 contains 13 residues. CDR3 DNA: TGTGCCAGTTTGAGACAGGGGAGGGAGACCCAGTACTTC. Its translation: CASLRQGRETQYF.

This clone was counted between two and nine times. The chain employs TRBV7-3 and TRBJ2-1; 9 positions agree with TRBD2. Germline trimming cut 5 bases from V and 3 bases from J; bases unmatched to any gene: 5. CDR1 is SGHTA and CDR2 is FQGTGA in the germline V gene. This CDR3 has 15 amino acids. The CDR3 coding sequence is TGTGCCAGCAGCCTCCGGACTAGCGACTACAATGAGCAGTTCTTC. This sequence encodes CASSLRTSDYNEQFF.

This sequence joins TRBV28 and TRBJ1-2; D not certain. With 6 bases removed from V and 2 bases from J, the gap between germline ends came to 10 bases. Germline CDR1 MDHEN, CDR2 SYDVKM. This CDR3 comprises 13 residues. The CDR3 spells CASRTVPNYGYTF. In DNA form, the CDR3 reads TGTGCCAGCAGAACAGTCCCAAACTATGGCTACACCTTC.

This chain joins TRBV19 and TRBJ2-5, with a possible D match to TRBD2 (6 bases). Germline V gene lookup returns CDR1 LNHDA and CDR2 SQIVND (reference sequence). V shed 9 bases and J shed 7 bases, with 24 bases lying between them. This CDR3 is 15 amino acids long. The CDR3: CASRDRLGGLATQYF. In nucleotides, the CDR3 is TGTGCCAGCCGCGATAGGTTGGGGGGATTAGCGACCCAGTACTTC.

The gene calls are TRBV27 and TRBJ2-1; 8 positions agree with TRBD2. Germline lookup yields CDR1 MNHEY and CDR2 SMNVEV (reference sequence). The CDR3 extends over 16 amino acids. Trimming took 7 bases from V and 2 from J; bases not matched to a gene: 10. The CDR3 nucleotides are TGTGCCAGCACCCCAACCTTAGCGGGGACCTACAATGAGCAGTTCTTC. Translating gives CASTPTLAGTYNEQFF.

This clone was recorded only once. The chain recombines TRBV5-1 with TRBJ2-6; 10 nucleotides align to TRBD2. V lost 0 bases and J lost 5; bases outside the gene matches: 8. Germline V gives CDR1 SGHRS, CDR2 YFSETQ. The CDR3 has 18 residues. The CDR3 sequence is CASSLASSGSERANVLTF. The CDR3 DNA follows: TGCGCCAGCAGCTTGGCATCTAGCGGGAGTGAGAGGGCCAACGTCCTGACTTTC.

Only one count was recorded for this clone. The genes are TRBV4-1 and TRBJ1-5; tentative D call: TRBD1 (5 bases). This CDR3 has 15 residues. Germline CDR1 reads MGHRA; CDR2 reads YSYEKL. Trimming cost V 0 bases and J 6 bases, with 12 bases left between them. CDR3 in amino acids: CASSQERAGRQPQHF. CDR3 DNA: TGCGCCAGCAGCCAAGAGAGAGCAGGGCGTCAGCCCCAGCATTTT.

DNA for the CDR3: TGTGCCAGCAGCTCCCGCCAGGGAGGGGGAGAGACCCAGTACTTC. Its protein is CASSSRQGGGETQYF. The chain uses TRBV9 and TRBJ2-5; tentatively, D is TRBD2 (7 bases). The germline V gene has CDR1 SGDLS and CDR2 YYNGEE. The CDR3 runs 15 residues. V dropped 4 bases and J dropped 4 bases, with 17 bases sitting between them.

This chain's CDR3 is CASSPRTSVGETQYF. CDR3 sequence (DNA): TGTGCCAGCTCACCACGGACTAGCGTTGGGGAGACCCAGTACTTC. This chain uses TRBV18 with TRBJ2-5; 9 bases agree with TRBD2. Losses at the gene ends were 1 base for V and 5 bases for J; bases not matched to a gene: 5. From germline, CDR1 is KGHSH and CDR2 LQKENI. CDR3 length: 15 residues.

V is TRBV28 and J is TRBJ2-1, with 9 nucleotides matching TRBD2. CDR3 length: 17 amino acids. The V and J ends lost 5 bases and 10 bases, in that order; junction bases with no gene match: 18. CDR1 is MDHEN, CDR2 SYDVKM, per germline. CDR3 sequence (DNA): TGTGCCAGCAGTACCCCGGGTGGCGGGAGGGCCGGATGGGAGCAGTTCTTC. It translates to CASSTPGGGRAGWEQFF.

The V call is TRBV28, the J call TRBJ1-5; 8 nucleotides match TRBD1. Trimming took 5 bases from V and 7 from J; bases not matched to a gene: 10. Germline CDR1 MDHEN, CDR2 SYDVKM. The CDR3 has 15 residues. The CDR3 loop reads CASSGTGGLGQPQHF. The CDR3 DNA reads as TGTGCCAGCAGTGGAACAGGGGGATTAGGCCAGCCCCAGCATTTT.

This clone was seen once. V is TRBV9 and J is TRBJ2-3, with TRBD1 identical over 9 bases. In germline, CDR1 is SGDLS, CDR2 YYNGEE. The length of the CDR3 is 16 residues. With V trimmed by 7 bases and J by 1 base, 10 bases remained unmatched. In DNA form, the CDR3 reads TGTGCCAGCTCGGGACAGGGAGGTCTACGCACAGATACGCAGTATTTT. Translating it yields CASSGQGGLRTDTQYF.

This clone was seen only once. The chain carries TRBV19 and TRBJ2-5, with 14 positions matching TRBD2. The CDR3 totals 16 residues. Germline V CDR1 and CDR2: LNHDA, SQIVND (reference sequence). CDR3 nucleotide sequence: TGTGCAAGTCGCAGGGGGACTAGCGGGAGTAGTGAGACCCAGTACTTC. Translating it yields CASRRGTSGSSETQYF. Combining the CDR3 with reference TRBV19 and TRBJ2-5 gives the whole variable domain DGGITQSPKYLFRKEGQNVTLSCEQNLNHDAMYWYRQDPGQGLRLIYYSQIVNDFQKGDIAEGYSVSREKKESFPLTVTSAQKNPTAFYLCASRRGTSGSSETQYFGPGTRLLVL.

This chain links TRBV27 with TRBJ1-1; the D gene is possibly TRBD1 (5 bases). Germline V CDR1 and CDR2: MNHEY, SMNVEV (reference sequence). The CDR3 is 16 residues long. V lost 2 bases and J 0 bases, leaving 13 bases between the germline ends. CDR3 in DNA: TGTGCCAGCAGTTTAAACCCCGGGGGGTTGAACACTGAAGCTTTCTTT. Its protein is CASSLNPGGLNTEAFF.

The chain recombines TRBV6-5 with TRBJ2-7, with D perhaps matching TRBD1 (6 bases). The CDR3 length is 13 residues. Trimming left V 6 bases short and J 0 bases short, with 9 bases between. CDR1 MNHEY and CDR2 SVGAGI come from the germline V gene. CDR3 in amino acids: CASRQGSSYEQYF. In DNA form, the CDR3 reads TGTGCCAGCAGGCAGGGGAGCTCCTACGAGCAGTACTTC.

The chain has TRBV5-6 and TRBJ1-5, with a weak D call TRBD1 (5 bases). In germline, CDR1 is SGHDT, CDR2 YYEEEE. The CDR3 consists of 14 residues. V was shortened by 4 bases and J by 6 bases, with 14 bases between the two germline ends. The CDR3 DNA follows: TGTGCCAGCAGCACCGGGACTATAGCTCAGCCCCAGCATTTT. It yields the protein CASSTGTIAQPQHF.

The chain couples TRBV4-2 to TRBJ2-1; TRBD2 matches at 10 bases. CDR1 is LGHNA, CDR2 YNFKEQ, per germline. The ends lost 0 bases at V and 3 bases at J; junction bases unmatched: 2. The CDR3 is made up of 16 amino acids. Here the CDR3 reads CASSQEASGSYNEQFF. In DNA form, the CDR3 reads TGTGCCAGCAGCCAAGAAGCTAGCGGGAGCTACAATGAGCAGTTCTTC.

The CDR3 region is CASSIDRSGLRVLGGEAFF. In DNA form, the CDR3 reads TGTGCCAGTAGTATAGATCGTTCAGGTCTGCGGGTGTTGGGCGGTGAAGCTTTCTTT. The rearrangement uses TRBV19 and TRBJ1-1, with D unclear. V lost 0 bases and J lost 7, with 27 bases in between. Germline values: CDR1 LNHDA, CDR2 SQIVND (reference sequence). The CDR3 consists of 19 residues.

The V and J genes are TRBV7-2 and TRBJ2-7, with D uncertain. This CDR3 is 13 amino acids long. The V gene's germline CDR1 is SGHTA and CDR2 FQGNSA. Trimming stripped 1 base from V and 2 bases from J, with 6 bases between. For the CDR3, the DNA is TGTGCCAGCAGCTTAGATTATACCTACGAGCAGTACTTC. Its protein product is CASSLDYTYEQYF.

This chain joins TRBV19 and TRBJ1-5, with 7 nucleotides matching TRBD1. Germline CDR1 reads LNHDA; CDR2 reads SQIVND (reference sequence). Trimming removed 6 bases from V and 6 bases from J; junction bases left unmatched: 11. The CDR3 has 15 residues. This CDR3 is CASSHLQGGSQPQHF. The CDR3 DNA reads TGTGCCAGTAGCCACCTGCAGGGGGGAAGTCAGCCCCAGCATTTT.

This chain links TRBV15 with TRBJ1-2, with TRBD1 identical over 8 bases. This CDR3 has 15 amino acids. The germline CDR1 and CDR2 sequences are LNHNV and YYDKDF (reference sequence). Germline trimming cut 1 base from V and 0 bases from J; bases unmatched to any gene: 1. The CDR3 protein is CATSRGQGSNYGYTF. The CDR3 DNA is TGTGCCACCAGCAGAGGACAGGGGTCTAACTATGGCTACACCTTC.

V is TRBV9 and J is TRBJ2-7, with 7 bases identical to TRBD2. The CDR3 has 15 amino acids. V lost 0 bases and J lost 7; bases outside the gene matches: 10. Germline assignment: CDR1 SGDLS and CDR2 YYNGEE. This CDR3 is CASSVGGAGSLEQYF. In nucleotides, the CDR3 is TGTGCCAGCAGCGTAGGGGGAGCGGGGTCCTTGGAGCAGTACTTC.